A selection of T cell receptor beta chains follows, all from one sample in a study of regulatory dendritic cells for organ transplantation. Sequenced by immunoSEQ multiplex PCR; TCRdb stores in-frame clones only, minus some. The table records more than 10,000 clones, 60% to 80% of them present only once. Which antigens these TCRs recognize remains unknown. The sequencing sample was made of naive CD8+ T cells from blood cultured with regulatory dendritic cells. The origin of the receptors is a human donor in good health. The conserved cysteine and the conserved F or W are not part of the CDR3 here. The order of the fields is V gene, J gene, CDR3 protein.

V gene: TRBV12-5
J gene: TRBJ2-7
CDR3 protein: ASGPGDRSTYEQY

V gene: TRBV7-9
J gene: TRBJ2-7
CDR3 protein: ASSTDRDYEQY

V gene: TRBV9
J gene: TRBJ2-7
CDR3 protein: ASSVGAGLTYEQY

V gene: TRBV7-9
J gene: TRBJ1-1
CDR3 protein: ASSLGTTLGTEAF

V gene: TRBV27
J gene: TRBJ1-1
CDR3 protein: ASSLSSPGVGTEAF

V gene: TRBV7-9
J gene: TRBJ2-5
CDR3 protein: ASRGVAGYQETQY

V gene: TRBV13
J gene: TRBJ1-2
CDR3 protein: ASSPTGTGTMGYT

V gene: TRBV4-3
J gene: TRBJ2-7
CDR3 protein: ASSQDVGTGTYEQY

V gene: TRBV27
J gene: TRBJ2-1
CDR3 protein: ASGLSSEEQF

V gene: TRBV4-3
J gene: TRBJ1-1
CDR3 protein: ASSSNRGTEAF

V gene: TRBV5-5
J gene: TRBJ1-2
CDR3 protein: ASSLGVIVGREGYT

V gene: TRBV2
J gene: TRBJ2-7
CDR3 protein: ASIRTSGYSYEQY

V gene: TRBV7-9
J gene: TRBJ2-3
CDR3 protein: ASSAPNRNSDTQY

V gene: TRBV7-9
J gene: TRBJ2-1
CDR3 protein: ASYSDRDEQF

V gene: TRBV29-1
J gene: TRBJ2-2
CDR3 protein: SVVDSRGTGELF

V gene: TRBV19
J gene: TRBJ2-2
CDR3 protein: ASILGQPGDTGELF

V gene: TRBV2
J gene: TRBJ2-3
CDR3 protein: ASTITQRGAETAQY

V gene: TRBV13
J gene: TRBJ1-3
CDR3 protein: ASSLGAPLSGNTIY

V gene: TRBV19
J gene: TRBJ2-1
CDR3 protein: ASRIGSFNEQF

V gene: TRBV7-2
J gene: TRBJ2-6
CDR3 protein: ASSSVSSGANVLT

V gene: TRBV6-5
J gene: TRBJ2-1
CDR3 protein: ASSYFSGVDNEQF

V gene: TRBV18
J gene: TRBJ2-5
CDR3 protein: ASSPYTSGEETQY

V gene: TRBV5-1
J gene: TRBJ2-1
CDR3 protein: ASSPGTGKYNEQF

V gene: TRBV4-1
J gene: TRBJ2-7
CDR3 protein: ASSHRQDSYEQY

V gene: TRBV5-1
J gene: TRBJ2-7
CDR3 protein: ASSFGAGATYEQY

V gene: TRBV5-7
J gene: TRBJ1-2
CDR3 protein: ASSFNRTYYGYT

V gene: TRBV15
J gene: TRBJ2-2
CDR3 protein: ATSSSLAGRNTGELF

V gene: TRBV10-3
J gene: TRBJ2-7
CDR3 protein: AISVDSSYEQY

V gene: TRBV7-6
J gene: TRBJ1-5
CDR3 protein: ASSLGDSYNQPQH

V gene: TRBV4-1
J gene: TRBJ2-3
CDR3 protein: ASSQSGGAGDTQY

V gene: TRBV27
J gene: TRBJ2-4
CDR3 protein: ASSSWAAKNIQY

V gene: TRBV27
J gene: TRBJ2-1
CDR3 protein: ASTPSGGSYNEQF

V gene: TRBV7-2
J gene: TRBJ1-1
CDR3 protein: ASRAPGNTEAF

V gene: TRBV5-4
J gene: TRBJ2-7
CDR3 protein: ASSLEKGLSYEQY

V gene: TRBV14
J gene: TRBJ2-3
CDR3 protein: ASSPLLSGGITDTQY

V gene: TRBV12-5
J gene: TRBJ1-1
CDR3 protein: ASGSSDRAEAF

V gene: TRBV5-5
J gene: TRBJ1-5
CDR3 protein: ASSQDQGRNQPQH

V gene: TRBV19
J gene: TRBJ2-3
CDR3 protein: ASRLGGTDTQY

V gene: TRBV5-4
J gene: TRBJ1-6
CDR3 protein: ASSAGTGGSPLH

V gene: TRBV23-1
J gene: TRBJ2-3
CDR3 protein: ASPSAWATDTQY

V gene: TRBV5-1
J gene: TRBJ2-5
CDR3 protein: ASSRAGAVQETQY

V gene: TRBV15
J gene: TRBJ2-1
CDR3 protein: ATSRDGDRGQYNEQF

V gene: TRBV5-1
J gene: TRBJ2-7
CDR3 protein: ASTLEGTAPYEQY

V gene: TRBV7-9
J gene: TRBJ2-7
CDR3 protein: ASSLSMGAYEQY

V gene: TRBV4-1
J gene: TRBJ1-5
CDR3 protein: ASSPTEGSNQPQH

V gene: TRBV9
J gene: TRBJ1-5
CDR3 protein: ASSAEGPNQPQH

V gene: TRBV1
J gene: TRBJ2-7
CDR3 protein: TSSQWGGDFSYEQY

V gene: TRBV28
J gene: TRBJ1-1
CDR3 protein: ASTLERSTEAF

V gene: TRBV7-9
J gene: TRBJ2-5
CDR3 protein: ASSSLYQETQY

V gene: TRBV6-5
J gene: TRBJ1-2
CDR3 protein: ATEGGYGYT

V gene: TRBV6-1
J gene: TRBJ2-3
CDR3 protein: ASLPPGTGADTQY

V gene: TRBV25-1
J gene: TRBJ1-5
CDR3 protein: ASSEYLTNQPQH

V gene: TRBV19
J gene: TRBJ1-5
CDR3 protein: ASMRGWGQPQH